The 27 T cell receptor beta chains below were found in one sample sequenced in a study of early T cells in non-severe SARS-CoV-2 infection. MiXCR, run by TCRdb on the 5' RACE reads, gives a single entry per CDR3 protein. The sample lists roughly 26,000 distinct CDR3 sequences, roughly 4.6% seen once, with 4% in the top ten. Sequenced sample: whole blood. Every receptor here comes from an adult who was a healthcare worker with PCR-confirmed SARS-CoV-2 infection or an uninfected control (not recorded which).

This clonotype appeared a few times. As DNA, the CDR3 is TGTGCCAGCAACCGAGACAGGGTGAACACTGAAGCTTTCTTT. Its translation is CASNRDRVNTEAFF. This chain connects TRBV7-9 to TRBJ1-1, with 7 bases aligning to TRBD1. CDR3 length equals 14 residues. Germline V gene sequence: CDR1 SEHNR, CDR2 FQNEAQ (reference sequence). V was pared by 7 bases and J by 0 bases, with 5 bases of the junction left unmatched.

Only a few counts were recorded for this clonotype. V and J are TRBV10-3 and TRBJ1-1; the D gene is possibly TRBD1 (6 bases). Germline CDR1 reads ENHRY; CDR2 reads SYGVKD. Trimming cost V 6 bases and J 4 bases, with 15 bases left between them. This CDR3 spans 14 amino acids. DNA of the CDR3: TGTGCCATCAGGAAGACAGGTTCTTCCACTGAAGCTTTCTTT. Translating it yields CAIRKTGSSTEAFF.

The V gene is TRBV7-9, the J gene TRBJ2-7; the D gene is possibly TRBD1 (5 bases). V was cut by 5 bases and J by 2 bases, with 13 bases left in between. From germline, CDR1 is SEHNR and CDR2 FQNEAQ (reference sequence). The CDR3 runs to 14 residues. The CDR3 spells CASSLTDSTYEQYF. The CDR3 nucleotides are TGTGCCAGCAGCCTAACCGACAGTACCTACGAGCAGTACTTC.

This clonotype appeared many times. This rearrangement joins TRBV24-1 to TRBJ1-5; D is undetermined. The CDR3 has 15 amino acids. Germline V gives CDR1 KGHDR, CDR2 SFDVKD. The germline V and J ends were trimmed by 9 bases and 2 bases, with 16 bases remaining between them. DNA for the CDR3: TGTGCCACCCAGTGTAGAGGGAGCGGCAATCAGCCCCAGCATTTT. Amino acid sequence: CATQCRGSGNQPQHF.

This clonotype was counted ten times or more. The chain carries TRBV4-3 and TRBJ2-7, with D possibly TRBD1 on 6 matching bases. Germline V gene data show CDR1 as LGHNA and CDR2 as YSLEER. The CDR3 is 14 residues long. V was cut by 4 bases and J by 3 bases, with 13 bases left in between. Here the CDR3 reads CASSLSGVSYEQYF. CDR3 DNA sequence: TGCGCCAGCAGCCTTTCAGGGGTTAGCTACGAGCAGTACTTC.

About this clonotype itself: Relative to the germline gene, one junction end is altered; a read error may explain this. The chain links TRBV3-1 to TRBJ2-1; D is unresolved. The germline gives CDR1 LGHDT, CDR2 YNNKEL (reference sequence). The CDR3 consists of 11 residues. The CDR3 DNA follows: TGTGCCAGCAGCCAAGGTGGCAGCCAGATCTTC. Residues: CASSQGGSQIF.

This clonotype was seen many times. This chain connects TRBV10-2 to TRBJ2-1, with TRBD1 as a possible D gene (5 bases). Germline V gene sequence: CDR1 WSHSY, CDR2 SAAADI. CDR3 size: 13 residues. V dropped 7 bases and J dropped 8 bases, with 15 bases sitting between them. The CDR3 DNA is TGCGCCAGCACCCAGGGTATCTGGGATGAGCAGTTCTTC. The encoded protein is CASTQGIWDEQFF.

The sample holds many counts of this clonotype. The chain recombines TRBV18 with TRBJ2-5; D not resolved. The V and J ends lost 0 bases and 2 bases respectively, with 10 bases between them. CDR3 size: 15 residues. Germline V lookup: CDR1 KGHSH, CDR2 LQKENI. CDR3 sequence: CASSPPMKAQETQYF. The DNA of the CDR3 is TGTGCCAGCTCACCACCGATGAAGGCGCAAGAGACCCAGTACTTC. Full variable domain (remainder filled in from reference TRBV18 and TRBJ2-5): NAGVMQNPRHLVRRRGQEARLRCSPMKGHSHVYWYRQLPEEGLKFMVYLQKENIIDESGMPKERFSAEFPKEGPSILRIQQVVRGDSAAYFCASSPPMKAQETQYFGPGTRLLVL.

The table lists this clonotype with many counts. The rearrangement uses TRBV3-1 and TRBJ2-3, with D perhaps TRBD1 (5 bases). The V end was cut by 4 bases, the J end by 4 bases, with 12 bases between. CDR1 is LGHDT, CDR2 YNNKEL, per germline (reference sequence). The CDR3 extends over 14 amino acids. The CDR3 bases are TGTGCCAGCAGCCTACTCCAGGGTGCAGATACGCAGTATTTT. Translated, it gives CASSLLQGADTQYF.

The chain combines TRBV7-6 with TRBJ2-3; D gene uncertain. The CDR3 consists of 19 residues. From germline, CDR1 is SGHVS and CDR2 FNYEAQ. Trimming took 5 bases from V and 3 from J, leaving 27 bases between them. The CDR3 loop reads CASSAAALRPPRVTDTQYF. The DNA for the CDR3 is TGTGCCAGCAGCGCGGCTGCTCTCAGGCCCCCCAGAGTTACAGATACGCAGTATTTT.

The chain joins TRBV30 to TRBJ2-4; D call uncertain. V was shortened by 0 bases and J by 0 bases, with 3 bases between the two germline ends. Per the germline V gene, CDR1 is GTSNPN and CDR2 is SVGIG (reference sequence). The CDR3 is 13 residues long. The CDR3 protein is CAWSVLAKNIQYF. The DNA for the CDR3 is TGTGCCTGGAGTGTATTAGCCAAAAACATTCAGTACTTC.

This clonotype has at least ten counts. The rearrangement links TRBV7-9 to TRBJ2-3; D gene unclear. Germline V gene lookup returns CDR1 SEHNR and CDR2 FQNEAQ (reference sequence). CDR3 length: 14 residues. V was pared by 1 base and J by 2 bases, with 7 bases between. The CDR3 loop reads CASSLVRNTDTQYF. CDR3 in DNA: TGTGCCAGCAGCTTAGTCAGGAACACAGATACGCAGTATTTT.

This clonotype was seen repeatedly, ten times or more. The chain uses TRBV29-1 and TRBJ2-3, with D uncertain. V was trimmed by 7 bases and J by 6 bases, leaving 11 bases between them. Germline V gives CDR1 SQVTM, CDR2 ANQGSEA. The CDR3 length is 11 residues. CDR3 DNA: TGCAGCGCCCTGCTCCGGGATACGCAGTATTTT. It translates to CSALLRDTQYF.

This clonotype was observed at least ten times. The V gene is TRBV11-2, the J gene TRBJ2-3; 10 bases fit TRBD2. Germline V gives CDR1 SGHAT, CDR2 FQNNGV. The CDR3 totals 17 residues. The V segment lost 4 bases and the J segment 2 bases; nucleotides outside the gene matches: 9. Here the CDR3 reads CASSSYSGGSYTDTQYF. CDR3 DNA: TGTGCCAGCAGCTCCTATAGCGGGGGGTCGTACACAGATACGCAGTATTTT.

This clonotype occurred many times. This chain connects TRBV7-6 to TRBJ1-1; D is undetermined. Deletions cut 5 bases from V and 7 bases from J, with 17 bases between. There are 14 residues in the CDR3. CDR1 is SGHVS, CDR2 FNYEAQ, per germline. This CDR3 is CASSPLGGLSEAFF. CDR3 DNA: TGTGCCAGCAGCCCCTTAGGAGGGTTGAGTGAAGCTTTCTTT.

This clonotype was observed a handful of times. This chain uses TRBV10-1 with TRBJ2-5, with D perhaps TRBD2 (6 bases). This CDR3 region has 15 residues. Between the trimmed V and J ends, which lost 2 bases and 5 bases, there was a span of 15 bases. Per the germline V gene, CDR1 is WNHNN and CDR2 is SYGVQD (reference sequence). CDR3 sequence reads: CASSETGTPGETQYF. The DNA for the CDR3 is TGCGCCAGCAGTGAGACCGGGACTCCCGGGGAGACCCAGTACTTC.

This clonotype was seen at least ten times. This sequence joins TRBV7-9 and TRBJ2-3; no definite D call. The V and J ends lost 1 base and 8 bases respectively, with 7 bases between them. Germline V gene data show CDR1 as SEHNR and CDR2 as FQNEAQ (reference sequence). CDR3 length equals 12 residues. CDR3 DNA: TGTGCCAGCAGCTTAGGAGTGTTTACGCAGTATTTT. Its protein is CASSLGVFTQYF.

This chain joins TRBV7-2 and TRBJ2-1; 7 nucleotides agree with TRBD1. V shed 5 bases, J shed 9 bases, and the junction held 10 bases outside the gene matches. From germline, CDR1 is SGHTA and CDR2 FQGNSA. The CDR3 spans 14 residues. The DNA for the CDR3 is TGTGCCAGCAGCCCGAGGGGGCCGGGTGGTGAGCAGTTCTTC. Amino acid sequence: CASSPRGPGGEQFF.

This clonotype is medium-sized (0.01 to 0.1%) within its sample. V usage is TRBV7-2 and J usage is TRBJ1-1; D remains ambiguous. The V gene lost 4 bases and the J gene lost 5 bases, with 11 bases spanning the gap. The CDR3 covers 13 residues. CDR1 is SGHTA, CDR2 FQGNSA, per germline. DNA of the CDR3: TGTGCCAGCAGCTCCTTCTCCGGTACTGAAGCTTTCTTT. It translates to CASSSFSGTEAFF.

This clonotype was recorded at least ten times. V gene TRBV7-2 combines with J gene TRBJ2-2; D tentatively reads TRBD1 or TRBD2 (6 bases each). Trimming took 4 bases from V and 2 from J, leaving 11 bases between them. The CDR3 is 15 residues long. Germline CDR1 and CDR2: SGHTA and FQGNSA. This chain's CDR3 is CASSSQGGNTGELFF. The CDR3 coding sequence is TGTGCCAGCAGCTCACAGGGAGGTAACACCGGGGAGCTGTTTTTT. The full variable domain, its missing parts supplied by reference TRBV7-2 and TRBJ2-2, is GAGVSQSPSNKVTEKGKDVELRCDPISGHTALYWYRQSLGQGLEFLIYFQGNSAPDKSGLPSDRFSAERTGGSVSTLTIQRTQQEDSAVYLCASSSQGGNTGELFFGEGSRLTVL.

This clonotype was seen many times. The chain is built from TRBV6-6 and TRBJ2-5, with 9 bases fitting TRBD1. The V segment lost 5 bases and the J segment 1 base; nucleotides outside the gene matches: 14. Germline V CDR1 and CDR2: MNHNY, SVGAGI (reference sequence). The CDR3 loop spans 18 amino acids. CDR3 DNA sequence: TGTGCCAGCAGTCCGACGGAGACGGACAGGGGTTTCCAAGAGACCCAGTACTTC. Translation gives CASSPTETDRGFQETQYF.

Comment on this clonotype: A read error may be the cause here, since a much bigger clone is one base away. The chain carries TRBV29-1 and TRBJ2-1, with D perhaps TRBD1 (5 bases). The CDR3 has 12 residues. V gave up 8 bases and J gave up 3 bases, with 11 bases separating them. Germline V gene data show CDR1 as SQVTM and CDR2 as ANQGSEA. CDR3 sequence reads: CSTVTVYNEQFF. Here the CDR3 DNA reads TGCAGCACGGTGACAGTCTACAATGAGCAGTTCTTC.

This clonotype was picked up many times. The CDR3 region is CSASPLAGSTDTQYF. Here the CDR3 DNA reads TGCAGTGCTAGCCCACTAGCGGGGAGCACAGATACGCAGTATTTT. V gene TRBV20-1 combines with J gene TRBJ2-3; 10 nucleotides agree with TRBD2. Trimming took 3 bases from V and 0 from J; bases not matched to a gene: 3. This CDR3 has 15 residues. Germline-derived CDR1 and CDR2 are DFQATT and SNEGSKA (reference sequence).

The CDR3 is CATSDSDRGDGYTF. DNA for the CDR3: TGTGCCACCAGTGACTCCGACAGGGGAGATGGCTACACCTTC. The chain carries TRBV24-1 and TRBJ1-2, with TRBD1 matching 8 bases. CDR3 length: 14 residues. V lost 4 bases and J lost 6; bases outside the gene matches: 6. Germline CDR1 reads KGHDR; CDR2 reads SFDVKD.

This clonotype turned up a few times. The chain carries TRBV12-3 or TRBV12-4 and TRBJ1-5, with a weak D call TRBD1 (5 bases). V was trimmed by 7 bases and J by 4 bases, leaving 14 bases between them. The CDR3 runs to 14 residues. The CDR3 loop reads CASTAGTGNQPQHF. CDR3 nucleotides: TGTGCCAGCACCGCCGGGACTGGGAATCAGCCCCAGCATTTT.

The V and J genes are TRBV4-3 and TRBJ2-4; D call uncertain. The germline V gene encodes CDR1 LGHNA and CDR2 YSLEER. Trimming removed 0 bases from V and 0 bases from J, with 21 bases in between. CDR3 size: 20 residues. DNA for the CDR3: TGCGCCAGCAGCCAAGATCACGCCCGTTCCCAGGATATAGCCAAAAACATTCAGTACTTC. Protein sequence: CASSQDHARSQDIAKNIQYF.

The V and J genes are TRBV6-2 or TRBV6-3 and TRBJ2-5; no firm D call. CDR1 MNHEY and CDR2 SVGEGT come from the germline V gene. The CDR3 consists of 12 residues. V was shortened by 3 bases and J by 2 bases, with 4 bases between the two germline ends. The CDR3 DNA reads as TGTGCCAGCAGTTATACGCAAGAGACCCAGTACTTC. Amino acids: CASSYTQETQYF.